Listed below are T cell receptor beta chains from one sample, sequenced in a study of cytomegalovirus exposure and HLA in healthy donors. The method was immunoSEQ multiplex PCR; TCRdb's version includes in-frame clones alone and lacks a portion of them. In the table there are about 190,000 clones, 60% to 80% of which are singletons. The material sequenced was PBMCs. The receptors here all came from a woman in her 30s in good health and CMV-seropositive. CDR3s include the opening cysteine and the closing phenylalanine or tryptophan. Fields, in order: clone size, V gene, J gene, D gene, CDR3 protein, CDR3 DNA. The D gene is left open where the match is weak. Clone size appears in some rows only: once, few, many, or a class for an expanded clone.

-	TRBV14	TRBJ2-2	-	CASSQGQAILNTGELFF	TGTGCCAGCAGCCAAGGGCAGGCCATCCTTAACACCGGGGAGCTGTTTTTT
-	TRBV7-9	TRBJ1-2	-	CASSLGQGTYGYTF	TGTGCCAGCAGCTTAGGCCAGGGGACCTATGGCTACACCTTC
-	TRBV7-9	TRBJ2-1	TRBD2	CASSELAGVSGEQFF	TGTGCCAGCAGCGAACTAGCGGGAGTATCAGGTGAGCAGTTCTTC
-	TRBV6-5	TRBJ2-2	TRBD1	CASSYDRGPTGELFF	TGTGCCAGCAGTTACGACAGGGGGCCCACCGGGGAGCTGTTTTTT
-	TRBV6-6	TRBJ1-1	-	CASVGLPDHTEAFF	TGTGCCAGCGTCGGACTCCCGGATCACACTGAAGCTTTCTTT
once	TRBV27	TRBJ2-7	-	CASRPRMSYEQYF	TGTGCCAGCAGGCCTAGGATGTCCTACGAGCAGTACTTC
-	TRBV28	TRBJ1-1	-	CASSLVRVGTEAFF	TGTGCCAGCAGTTTAGTCAGGGTTGGCACTGAAGCTTTCTTT
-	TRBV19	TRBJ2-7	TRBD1	CASSMGQAYEQYF	TGTGCCAGTAGTATGGGACAGGCCTACGAGCAGTACTTC
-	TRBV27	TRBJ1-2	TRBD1	CASSLFSGGGYTF	TGTGCCAGCAGTTTATTTTCAGGGGGCGGCTACACCTTC
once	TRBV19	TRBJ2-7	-	CASRGDSKYEQYF	TGTGCCAGTAGAGGAGACAGTAAATACGAGCAGTACTTC
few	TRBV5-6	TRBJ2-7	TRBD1	CASSRTGNYEQYF	TGTGCCAGCAGCCGGACAGGTAACTACGAGCAGTACTTC
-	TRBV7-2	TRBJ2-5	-	CASSSGLQETQYF	TGTGCCAGCAGCTCGGGACTGCAAGAGACCCAGTACTTC
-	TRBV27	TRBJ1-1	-	CASSLQGSDTEAFF	TGTGCCAGCAGTTTGCAGGGCTCGGACACTGAAGCTTTCTTT
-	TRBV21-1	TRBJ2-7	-	CASRLARQEGWWQYF	TGTGCCAGCAGACTCGCCCGACAGGAAGGGTGGTGGCAGTACTTC
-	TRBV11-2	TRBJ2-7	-	CASSLSSSGSYEQYF	TGTGCCAGCAGCCTCTCTAGTTCTGGCTCCTACGAGCAGTACTTC
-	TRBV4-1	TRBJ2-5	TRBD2	CASSGTSGRRVETQYF	TGCGCCAGCAGCGGGACTAGCGGGAGGCGGGTAGAGACCCAGTACTTC
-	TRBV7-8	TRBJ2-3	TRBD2	CASSFSTSGRQTDTQYF	TGTGCCAGCAGCTTCTCGACTAGCGGGAGACAAACAGATACGCAGTATTTT
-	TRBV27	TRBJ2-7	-	CASSAGRALPYEQYF	TGTGCCAGCAGCGCAGGGCGAGCCCTCCCCTACGAGCAGTACTTC
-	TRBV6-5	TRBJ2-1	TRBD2	CASVSGRAEQFF	TGTGCCAGCGTGAGCGGGAGGGCCGAGCAGTTCTTC
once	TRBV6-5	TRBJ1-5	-	CASSYRQSNQPQHF	TGTGCCAGCAGTTACCGACAATCCAATCAGCCCCAGCATTTT
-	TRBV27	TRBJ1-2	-	CASRRSGPGSNYGYTF	TGTGCCAGCAGACGTAGCGGACCAGGCTCTAACTATGGCTACACCTTC
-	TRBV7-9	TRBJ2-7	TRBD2	CSSRRPGLGSEQYF	TGTTCCAGCAGGCGTCCGGGACTAGGGTCTGAGCAGTACTTC
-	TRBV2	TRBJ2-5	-	CASSVSRGGETQYF	TGTGCCAGCAGTGTCTCTAGAGGCGGAGAGACCCAGTACTTC
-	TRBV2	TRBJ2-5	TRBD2	CASSEQLAGGAETQYF	TGTGCCAGCAGTGAACAACTAGCGGGAGGGGCAGAGACCCAGTACTTC
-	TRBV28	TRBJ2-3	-	CASSLIARSTDTQYF	TGTGCCAGCAGTTTAATAGCGAGAAGCACAGATACGCAGTATTTT
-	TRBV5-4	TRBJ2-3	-	CASSLSDTQYF	TGTGCCAGCAGCTTGTCTGATACGCAGTATTTT
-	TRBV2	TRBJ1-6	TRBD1	CASSGQWTGPRSPLHF	TGTGCCAGCTCTGGCCAGTGGACAGGGCCACGGTCGCCCCTCCACTTT
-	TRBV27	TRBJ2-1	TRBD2	CASSRPGLAYNEQFF	TGTGCCAGCAGTCGCCCGGGACTAGCGTACAATGAGCAGTTCTTC
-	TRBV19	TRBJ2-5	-	CASRGSGQETQYF	TGTGCCAGCCGGGGGAGCGGCCAAGAGACCCAGTACTTC
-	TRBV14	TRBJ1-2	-	CASSRYREERGYTF	TGTGCCAGCAGCCGCTACAGGGAAGAAAGAGGCTACACCTTC
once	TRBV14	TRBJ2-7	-	CASSQGPYEQYF	TGTGCCAGCAGCCAAGGGCCCTACGAGCAGTACTTC
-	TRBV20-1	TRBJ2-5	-	CSARIGKTQYF	TGCAGTGCTAGAATCGGGAAGACCCAGTACTTC